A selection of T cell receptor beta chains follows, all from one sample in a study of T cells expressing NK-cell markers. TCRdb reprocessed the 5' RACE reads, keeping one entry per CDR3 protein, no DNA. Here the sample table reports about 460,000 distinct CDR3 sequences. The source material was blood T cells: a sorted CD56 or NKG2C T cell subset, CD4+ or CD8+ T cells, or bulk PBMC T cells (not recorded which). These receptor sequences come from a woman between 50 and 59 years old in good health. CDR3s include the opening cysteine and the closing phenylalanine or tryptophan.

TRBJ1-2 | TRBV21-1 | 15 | CATRGEGGTDFGYTF
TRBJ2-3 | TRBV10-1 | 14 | CASSEVGAIDTQYF
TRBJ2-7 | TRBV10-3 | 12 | CASGLFSYEQYF
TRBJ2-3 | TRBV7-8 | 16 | CASSLVRTSGPDTQYF
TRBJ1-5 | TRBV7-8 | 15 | CASSLLDREDQPQHF
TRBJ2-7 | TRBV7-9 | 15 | CASSLSRNTGDEQYF
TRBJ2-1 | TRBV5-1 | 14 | CASSLAGEYNEQFF
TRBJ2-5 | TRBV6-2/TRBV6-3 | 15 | CASSPTGGQGSSQYF
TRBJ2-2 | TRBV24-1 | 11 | CATQFLGELFF
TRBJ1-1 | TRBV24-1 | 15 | CATSGQTGLVTEAFF
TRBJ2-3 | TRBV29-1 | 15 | CSVRLRRAAADTQYF
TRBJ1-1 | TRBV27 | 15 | CASSAHTGRVTEAFF
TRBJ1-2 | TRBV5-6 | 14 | CASNLGPKYYGYTF
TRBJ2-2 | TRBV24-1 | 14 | CATSADANTGELFF
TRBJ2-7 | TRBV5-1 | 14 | CASSLFSSSYEQYF
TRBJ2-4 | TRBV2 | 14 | CASSQSGQKNIQYF
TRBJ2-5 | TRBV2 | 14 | CASSDSWSQETQYF
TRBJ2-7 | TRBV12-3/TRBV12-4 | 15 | CASWDSGSFTDEQYF
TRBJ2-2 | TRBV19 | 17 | CASSIGPRVKNTGELFF
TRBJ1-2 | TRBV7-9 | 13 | CASSSLRAYGYTF
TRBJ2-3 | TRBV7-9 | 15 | CAGYFTGGRTDTQYF
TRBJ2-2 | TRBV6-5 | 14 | CASSLVPKTGELFF
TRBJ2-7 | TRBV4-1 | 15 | CASSPGRARSYEQYF
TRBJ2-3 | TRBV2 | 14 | CASSEMLATDTQYF
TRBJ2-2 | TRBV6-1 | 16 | CASSVVQGGATGELFF
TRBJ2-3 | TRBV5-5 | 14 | CASSLAGSRNTQYF
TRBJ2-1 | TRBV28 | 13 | CASSPSPGGGQFF
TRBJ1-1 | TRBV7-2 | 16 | CASSQTLLGGITEAFF
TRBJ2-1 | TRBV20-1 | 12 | CSAQTQGDEQFF
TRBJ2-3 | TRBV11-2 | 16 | CASSLTGLAVTDTQYF
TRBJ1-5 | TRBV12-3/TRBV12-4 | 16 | CASSLLWGGSNQPQHF
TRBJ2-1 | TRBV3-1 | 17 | CASSQGGQKSSYNEQFF
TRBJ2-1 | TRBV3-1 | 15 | CASSLQEGLGNEQFF
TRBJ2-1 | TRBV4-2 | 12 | CASSQPGQEQFF
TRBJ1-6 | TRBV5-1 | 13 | CASRREVDSPLHF
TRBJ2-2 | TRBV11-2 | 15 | CASSLGGTPPGELFF
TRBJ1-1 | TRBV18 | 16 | CASSFGRAGMNTEAFF
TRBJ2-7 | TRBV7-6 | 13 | CASSLTGGLEQYF
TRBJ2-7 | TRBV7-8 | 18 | CASRRRTGRLAGDYEQYF
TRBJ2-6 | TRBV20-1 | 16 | CSASGHQDSGANVLTF
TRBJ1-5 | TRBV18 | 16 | CASSPGDGYSNQPQHF
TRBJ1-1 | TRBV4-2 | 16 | CASSQETRGGNTEAFF
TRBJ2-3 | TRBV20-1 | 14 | CSARGGAGSDTQYF
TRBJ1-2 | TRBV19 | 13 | CASSSGGYGGYTF